Described below is a single T cell receptor beta chain sequence and its context. The data originate from a study of OX40 agonist ivuxolimab in advanced cancers. Germline CDR1 reads SGHRS; CDR2 reads YFSETQ. The CDR3 runs 15 residues. Trimming shortened V by 5 bases and J by 5 bases, and 19 bases separated the two germline ends. Profiling relied on immunoSEQ multiplex PCR, and the TCRdb table lists in-frame clones only, not all of them. In the table there are about 59,000 clones, 88% of which are singletons. The material was CD4+ or CD8+ T cells sorted from blood, obtained in a trial of the OX40 agonist ivuxolimab. The TCR comes from an adult with an advanced solid tumor such as melanoma, head and neck, liver or kidney cancer. The chain carries TRBV5-1 and TRBJ2-5; a weak D match, TRBD1 (5 bases). DNA for the CDR3: TGCGCCAGCAGGCAAGGAACGCAGGGTAGGGAGACCCAGTACTTC. It specifies CASRQGTQGRETQYF.